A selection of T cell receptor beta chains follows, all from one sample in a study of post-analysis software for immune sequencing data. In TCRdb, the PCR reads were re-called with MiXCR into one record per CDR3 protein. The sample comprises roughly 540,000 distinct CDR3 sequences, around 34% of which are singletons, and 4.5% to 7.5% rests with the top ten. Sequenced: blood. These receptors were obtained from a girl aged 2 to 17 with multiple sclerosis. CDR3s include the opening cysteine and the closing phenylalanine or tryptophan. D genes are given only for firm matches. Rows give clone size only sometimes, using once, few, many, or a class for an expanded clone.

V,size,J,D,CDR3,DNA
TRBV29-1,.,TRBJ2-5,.,CSVGAGGARRLGETQYF,TGCAGCGTTGGTGCCGGGGGCGCGCGAAGGTTGGGGGAGACCCAGTACTTC
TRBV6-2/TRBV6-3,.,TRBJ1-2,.,CASSDTGSYGYTF,TGTGCCAGCAGTGATACAGGGTCCTATGGCTACACCTTC
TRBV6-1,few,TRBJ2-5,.,CAGHRGDGTQYF,TGTGCCGGCCATAGGGGGGACGGGACCCAGTACTTC
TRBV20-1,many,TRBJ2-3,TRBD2,CSASPLSGTSGGAGDTQYF,TGCAGTGCTAGCCCCCTCTCCGGGACTAGCGGGGGGGCCGGAGATACGCAGTATTTT
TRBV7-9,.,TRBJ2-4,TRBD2,CASSSGLAGGLAKNIQYF,TGTGCCAGCAGCTCCGGACTAGCGGGGGGTCTAGCCAAAAACATTCAGTACTTC
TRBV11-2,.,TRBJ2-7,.,CASSRDMGMAQYF,TGTGCCAGCAGCCGGGACATGGGCATGGCCCAGTACTTC
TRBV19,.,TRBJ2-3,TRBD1,CASSITPRGRTDTQYF,TGTGCCAGTAGTATAACCCCCAGGGGGCGCACAGATACGCAGTATTTT
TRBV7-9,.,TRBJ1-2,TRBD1,CASSPGGASNYGYTF,TGTGCCAGCAGCCCAGGGGGCGCTTCTAACTATGGCTACACCTTC
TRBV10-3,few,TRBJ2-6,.,CATRVAGANVLTF,TGTGCCACCCGGGTAGCTGGGGCCAACGTCCTGACTTTC
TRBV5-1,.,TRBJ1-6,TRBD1,CASSSGQGGGNSPLHF,TGCGCCAGCAGCTCGGGACAGGGTGGAGGAAATTCACCCCTCCACTTT
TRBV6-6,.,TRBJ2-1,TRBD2,CASSYASGGLYNERFF,TGTGCCAGCAGTTACGCTAGCGGGGGGCTCTACAATGAGCGGTTCTTC
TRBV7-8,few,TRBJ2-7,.,CASSPSRLASYEQYF,TGTGCCAGCAGCCCAAGTCGCCTAGCCAGCTACGAGCAGTACTTC
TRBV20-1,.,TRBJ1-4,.,CSAIRQLATNEKLFF,TGCAGTGCTATCCGACAGCTTGCAACTAATGAAAAACTGTTTTTT
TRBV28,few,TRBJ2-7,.,CASSLGGGPTYEQYF,TGTGCCAGCAGCTTAGGAGGGGGGCCTACCTACGAGCAGTACTTC
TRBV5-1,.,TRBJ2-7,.,CASSLAGVHEQYF,TGCGCCAGCAGCTTGGCCGGGGTCCACGAGCAGTACTTC
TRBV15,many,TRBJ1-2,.,CATSRSRDGLYGYTF,TGTGCCACCAGCAGGAGCCGGGACGGACTCTATGGCTACACCTTC
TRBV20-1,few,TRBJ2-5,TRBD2,CSARAPGLQETQYF,TGCAGTGCTAGAGCGCCGGGACTACAAGAGACCCAGTACTTC
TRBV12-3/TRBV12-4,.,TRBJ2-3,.,CASTGYSGGASTDAQYF,TGTGCCAGCACAGGGTATAGCGGTGGGGCGAGCACAGATGCGCAGTATTTT
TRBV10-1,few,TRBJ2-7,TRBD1,CASSDGSGGIDEQYF,TGCGCCAGCAGTGACGGCTCAGGGGGAATCGACGAGCAGTACTTC
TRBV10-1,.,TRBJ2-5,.,CASSESLGASETQYF,TGCGCCAGCAGTGAGTCCCTCGGGGCGTCGGAGACCCAGTACTTC
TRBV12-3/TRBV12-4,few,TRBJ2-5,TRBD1,CASSTQDRVRWQETQYF,TGTGCCAGCAGTACCCAAGACAGGGTGAGGTGGCAAGAGACCCAGTACTTC
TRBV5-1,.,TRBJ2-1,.,CASSLVSGALNNEQFF,TGCGCCAGCAGCTTGGTATCCGGTGCCCTAAACAATGAGCAGTTCTTC
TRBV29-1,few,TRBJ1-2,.,CSVEGGDYGYTF,TGCAGCGTTGAAGGGGGCGACTATGGCTACACCTTC
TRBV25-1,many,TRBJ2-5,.,CASRDLETQYF,TGTGCCAGCAGGGACCTGGAGACCCAGTACTTC